This T cell receptor (beta chain) was sequenced for a study of identical twins. General study points: Whereas memory repertoires showed no such difference, abundant cord blood beta clonotypes carried fewer insertions. Within twin pairs, the out-of-frame alpha sequences they shared showed excess low generation probability. Donors were not followed over many years; analysis was cross-sectional.

A few counts support this clonotype. Its antigen is still unknown. Template switching added a universal primer site, and cDNA bore unique molecular identifiers. MiXCR, applied by TCRdb to the 5' RACE reads, yields one record per CDR3 protein. The sample has about 660,000 distinct CDR3 sequences, around 8.3% seen once; the top ten hold about 0.98%. CDR1 and CDR2 from the germline V gene are SQVTM and ANQGSEA. The CDR3 runs to 10 residues. Trimming cost V 2 bases and J 6 bases, with 4 bases left between them. The same sample was also studied in work on yellow fever vaccine responses in identical twins.

This chain uses TRBV29-1 with TRBJ2-5; D is undetermined. The sequence came from a woman younger than 30 in good health. The sample consisted of PBMCs. CDR3 in DNA: TGCAGCGTTGAAAGGCAGACCCAGTACTTC. Translating it yields CSVERQTQYF.